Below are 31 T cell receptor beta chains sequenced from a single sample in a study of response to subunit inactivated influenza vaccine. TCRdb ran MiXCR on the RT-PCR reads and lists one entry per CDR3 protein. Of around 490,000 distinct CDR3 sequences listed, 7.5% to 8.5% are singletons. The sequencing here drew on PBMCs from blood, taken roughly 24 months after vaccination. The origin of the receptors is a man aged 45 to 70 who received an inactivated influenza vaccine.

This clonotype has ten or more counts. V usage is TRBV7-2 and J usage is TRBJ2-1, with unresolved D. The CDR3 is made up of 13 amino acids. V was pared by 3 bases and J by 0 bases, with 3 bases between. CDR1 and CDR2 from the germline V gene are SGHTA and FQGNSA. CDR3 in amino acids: CASSFNSYNEQFF. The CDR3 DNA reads TGTGCCAGCAGCTTCAACTCCTACAATGAGCAGTTCTTC.

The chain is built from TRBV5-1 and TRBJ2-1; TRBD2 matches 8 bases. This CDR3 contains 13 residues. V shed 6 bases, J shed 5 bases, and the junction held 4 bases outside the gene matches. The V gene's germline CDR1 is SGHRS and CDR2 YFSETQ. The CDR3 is CASTPGRDNEQFF. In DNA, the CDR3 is TGCGCCAGCACCCCCGGGAGGGACAATGAGCAGTTCTTC.

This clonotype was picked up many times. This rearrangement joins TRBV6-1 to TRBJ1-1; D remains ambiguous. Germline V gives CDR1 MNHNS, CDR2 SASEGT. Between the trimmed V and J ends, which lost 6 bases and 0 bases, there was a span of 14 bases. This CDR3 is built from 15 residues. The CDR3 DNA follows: TGTGCCAGCAGCCTTGGGAGTTACATGAACACTGAAGCTTTCTTT. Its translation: CASSLGSYMNTEAFF.

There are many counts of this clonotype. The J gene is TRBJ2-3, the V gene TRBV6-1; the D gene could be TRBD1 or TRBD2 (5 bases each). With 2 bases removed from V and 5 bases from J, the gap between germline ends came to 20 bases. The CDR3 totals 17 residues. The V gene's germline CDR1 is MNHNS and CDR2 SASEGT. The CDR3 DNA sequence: TGTGCCAGCAGTGAATTCGGCCCAGGGAGCATTGGAGATACGCAGTATTTT. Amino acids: CASSEFGPGSIGDTQYF.

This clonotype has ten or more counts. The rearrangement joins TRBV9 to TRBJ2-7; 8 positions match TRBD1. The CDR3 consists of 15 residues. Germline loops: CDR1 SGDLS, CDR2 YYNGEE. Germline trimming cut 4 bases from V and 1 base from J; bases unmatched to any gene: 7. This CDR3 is CASSTGQGNSYEQYF. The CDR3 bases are TGTGCCAGCAGCACCGGACAGGGAAATTCCTACGAGCAGTACTTC. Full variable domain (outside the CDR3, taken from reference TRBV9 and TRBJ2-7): DSGVTQTPKHLITATGQRVTLRCSPRSGDLSVYWYQQSLDQGLQFLIQYYNGEERAKGNILERFSAQQFPDLHSELNLSSLELGDSALYFCASSTGQGNSYEQYFGPGTRLTVT.

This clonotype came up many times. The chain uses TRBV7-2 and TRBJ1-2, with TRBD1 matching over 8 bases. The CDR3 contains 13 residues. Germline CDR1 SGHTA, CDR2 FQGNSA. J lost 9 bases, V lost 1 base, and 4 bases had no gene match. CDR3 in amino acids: CASSLVQGGSYTF. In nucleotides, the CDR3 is TGTGCCAGCAGCTTAGTACAGGGGGGGAGCTACACCTTC. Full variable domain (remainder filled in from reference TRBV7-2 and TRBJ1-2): GAGVSQSPSNKVTEKGKDVELRCDPISGHTALYWYRQSLGQGLEFLIYFQGNSAPDKSGLPSDRFSAERTGGSVSTLTIQRTQQEDSAVYLCASSLVQGGSYTFGSGTRLTVV.

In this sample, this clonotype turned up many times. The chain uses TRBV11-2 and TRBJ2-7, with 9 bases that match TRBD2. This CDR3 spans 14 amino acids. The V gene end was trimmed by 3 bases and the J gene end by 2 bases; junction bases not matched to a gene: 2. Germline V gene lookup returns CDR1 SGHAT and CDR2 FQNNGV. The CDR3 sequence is CASSFSGGAYEQYF. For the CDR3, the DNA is TGTGCCAGCAGCTTTAGCGGGGGCGCCTACGAGCAGTACTTC.

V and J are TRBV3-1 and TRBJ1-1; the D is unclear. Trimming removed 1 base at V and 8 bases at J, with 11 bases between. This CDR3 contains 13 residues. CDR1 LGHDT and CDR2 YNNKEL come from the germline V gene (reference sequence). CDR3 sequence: CASSQVSSQEAFF. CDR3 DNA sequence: TGTGCCAGCAGCCAAGTAAGCAGCCAAGAAGCTTTCTTT.

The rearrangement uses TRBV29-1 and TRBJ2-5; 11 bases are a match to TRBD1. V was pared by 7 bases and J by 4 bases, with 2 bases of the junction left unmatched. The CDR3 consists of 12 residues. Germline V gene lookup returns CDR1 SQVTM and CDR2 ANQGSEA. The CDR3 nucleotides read TGCAGCGGTGGGACAGGGGGAGAGACCCAGTACTTC. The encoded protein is CSGGTGGETQYF. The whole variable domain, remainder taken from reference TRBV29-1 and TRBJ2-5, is SAVISQKPSRDICQRGTSLTIQCQVDSQVTMMFWYRQQPGQSLTLIATANQGSEATYESGFVIDKFPISRPNLTFSTLTVSNMSPEDSSIYLCSGGTGGETQYFGPGTRLLVL.

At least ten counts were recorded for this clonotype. The CDR3, as DNA: TGTGCCATCAGTGAATTGGGAGACAGGGACGAGCAGTACTTC. It is translated as CAISELGDRDEQYF. The V gene is TRBV10-3, the J gene TRBJ2-7; 7 positions agree with TRBD1. V lost 3 bases to trimming and J lost 5 bases; unmatched junction nucleotides: 7. In germline, CDR1 is ENHRY, CDR2 SYGVKD. This CDR3 contains 14 residues.

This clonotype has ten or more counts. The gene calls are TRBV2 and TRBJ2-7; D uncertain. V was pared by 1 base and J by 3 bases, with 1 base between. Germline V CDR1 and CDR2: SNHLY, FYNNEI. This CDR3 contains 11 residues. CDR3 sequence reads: CASSEDYEQYF. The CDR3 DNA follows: TGTGCCAGCAGTGAAGACTACGAGCAGTACTTC.

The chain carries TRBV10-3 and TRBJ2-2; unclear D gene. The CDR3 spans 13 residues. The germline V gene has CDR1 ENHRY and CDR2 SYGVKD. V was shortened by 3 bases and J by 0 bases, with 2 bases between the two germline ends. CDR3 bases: TGTGCCATCAGTGACCCGAACACCGGGGAGCTGTTTTTT. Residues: CAISDPNTGELFF.

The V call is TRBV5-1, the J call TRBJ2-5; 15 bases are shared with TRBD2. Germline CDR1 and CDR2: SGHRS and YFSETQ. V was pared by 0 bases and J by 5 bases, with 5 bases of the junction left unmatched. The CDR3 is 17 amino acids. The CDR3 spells CASSLGTSGGAVETQYF. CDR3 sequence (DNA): TGCGCCAGCAGCTTGGGGACTAGCGGGGGGGCCGTCGAGACCCAGTACTTC.

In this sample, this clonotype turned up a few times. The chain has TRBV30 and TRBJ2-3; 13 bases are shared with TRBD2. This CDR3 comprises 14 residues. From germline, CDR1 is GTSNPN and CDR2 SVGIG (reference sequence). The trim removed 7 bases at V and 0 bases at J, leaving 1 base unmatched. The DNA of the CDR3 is TGTGCCTCACTAGCGGGGGGGAGCACAGATACGCAGTATTTT. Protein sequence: CASLAGGSTDTQYF.

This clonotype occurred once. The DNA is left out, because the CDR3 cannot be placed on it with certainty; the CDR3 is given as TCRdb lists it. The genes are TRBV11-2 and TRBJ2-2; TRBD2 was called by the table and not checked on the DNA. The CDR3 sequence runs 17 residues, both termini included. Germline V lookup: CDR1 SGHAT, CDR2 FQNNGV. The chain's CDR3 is CASSHSGSPQTGELFFF.

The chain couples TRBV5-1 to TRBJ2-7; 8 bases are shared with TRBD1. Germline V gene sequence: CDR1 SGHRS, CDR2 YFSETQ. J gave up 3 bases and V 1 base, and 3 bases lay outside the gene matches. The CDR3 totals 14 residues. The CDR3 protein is CASSLYGQGYEQYF. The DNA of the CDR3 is TGCGCCAGCAGCTTGTACGGACAGGGCTACGAGCAGTACTTC.

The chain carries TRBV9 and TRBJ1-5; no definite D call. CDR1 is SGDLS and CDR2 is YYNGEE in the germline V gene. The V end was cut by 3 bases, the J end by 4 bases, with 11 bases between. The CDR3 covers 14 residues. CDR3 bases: TGTGCCAGCAGCGGAGGACGGCCTAATCAGCCCCAGCATTTT. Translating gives CASSGGRPNQPQHF. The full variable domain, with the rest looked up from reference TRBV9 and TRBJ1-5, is DSGVTQTPKHLITATGQRVTLRCSPRSGDLSVYWYQQSLDQGLQFLIQYYNGEERAKGNILERFSAQQFPDLHSELNLSSLELGDSALYFCASSGGRPNQPQHFGDGTRLSIL.

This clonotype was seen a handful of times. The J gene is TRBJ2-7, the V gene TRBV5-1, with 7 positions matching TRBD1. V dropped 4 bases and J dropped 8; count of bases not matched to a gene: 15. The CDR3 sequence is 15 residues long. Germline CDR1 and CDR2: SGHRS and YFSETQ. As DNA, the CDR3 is TGCGCCAGCAGCGGAGCCGGGACAGATCCCCTCCAGCAGTACTTC. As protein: CASSGAGTDPLQQYF.

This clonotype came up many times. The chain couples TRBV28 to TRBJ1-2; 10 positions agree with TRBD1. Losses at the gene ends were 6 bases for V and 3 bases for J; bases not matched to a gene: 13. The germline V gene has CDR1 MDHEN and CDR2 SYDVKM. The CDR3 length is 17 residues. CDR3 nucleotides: TGTGCCAGCAGCTCCCCTGGTTGGGACAGGGGTTACTATGGCTACACCTTC. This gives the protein CASSSPGWDRGYYGYTF.

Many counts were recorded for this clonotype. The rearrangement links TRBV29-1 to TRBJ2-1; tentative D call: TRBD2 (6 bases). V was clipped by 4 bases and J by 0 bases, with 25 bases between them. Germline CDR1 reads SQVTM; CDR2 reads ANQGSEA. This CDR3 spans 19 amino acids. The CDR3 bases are TGCAGCGTTGTGGGCTTGCTCAGAGGAGGGCCGGTCTCCTACAATGAGCAGTTCTTC. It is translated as CSVVGLLRGGPVSYNEQFF.

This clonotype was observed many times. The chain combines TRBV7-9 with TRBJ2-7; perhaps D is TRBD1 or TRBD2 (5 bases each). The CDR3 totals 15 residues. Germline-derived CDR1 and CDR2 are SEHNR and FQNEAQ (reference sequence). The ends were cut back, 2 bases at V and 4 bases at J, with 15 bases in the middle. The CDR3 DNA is TGTGCCAGCAGCTTACGGGACGGGAACCTTTACGAGCAGTACTTC. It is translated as CASSLRDGNLYEQYF.

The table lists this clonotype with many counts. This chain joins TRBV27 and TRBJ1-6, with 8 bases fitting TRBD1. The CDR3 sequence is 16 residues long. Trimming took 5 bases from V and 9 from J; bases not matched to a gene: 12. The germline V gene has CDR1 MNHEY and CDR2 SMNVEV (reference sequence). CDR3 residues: CASSVTGGGVGSPLHF. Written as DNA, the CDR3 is TGTGCCAGCAGTGTAACAGGGGGAGGGGTAGGTTCACCCCTCCACTTT.

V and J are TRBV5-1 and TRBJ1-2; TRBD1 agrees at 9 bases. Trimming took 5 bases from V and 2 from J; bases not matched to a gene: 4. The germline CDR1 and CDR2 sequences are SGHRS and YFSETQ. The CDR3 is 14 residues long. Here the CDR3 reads CASRTGQGNYGYTF. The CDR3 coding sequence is TGCGCCAGCAGAACGGGACAGGGAAACTATGGCTACACCTTC. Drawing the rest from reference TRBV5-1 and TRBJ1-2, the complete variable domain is KAGVTQTPRYLIKTRGQQVTLSCSPISGHRSVSWYQQTPGQGLQFLFEYFSETQRNKGNFPGRFSGRQFSNSRSEMNVSTLELGDSALYLCASRTGQGNYGYTFGSGTRLTVV.

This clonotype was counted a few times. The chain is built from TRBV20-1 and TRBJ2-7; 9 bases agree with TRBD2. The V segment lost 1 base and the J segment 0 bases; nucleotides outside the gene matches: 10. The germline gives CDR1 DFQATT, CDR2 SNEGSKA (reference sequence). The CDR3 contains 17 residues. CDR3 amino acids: CSARVSLTSGLSYEQYF. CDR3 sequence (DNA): TGCAGTGCTAGAGTCTCTCTGACTAGCGGCCTCTCCTACGAGCAGTACTTC.

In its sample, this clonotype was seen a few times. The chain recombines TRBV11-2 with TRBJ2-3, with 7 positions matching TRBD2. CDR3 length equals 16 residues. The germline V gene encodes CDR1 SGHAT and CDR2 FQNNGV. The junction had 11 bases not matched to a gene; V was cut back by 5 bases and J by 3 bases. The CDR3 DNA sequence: TGTGCCAGCAGCCCTGTGGCGGGAGTGAGGACAGATACGCAGTATTTT. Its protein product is CASSPVAGVRTDTQYF.

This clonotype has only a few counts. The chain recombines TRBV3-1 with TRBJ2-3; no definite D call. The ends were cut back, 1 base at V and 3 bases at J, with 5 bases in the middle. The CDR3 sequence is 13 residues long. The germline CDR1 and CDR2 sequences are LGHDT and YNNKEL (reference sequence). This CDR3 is CASSQGQTDTQYF. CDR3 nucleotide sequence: TGTGCCAGCAGCCAAGGCCAAACAGATACGCAGTATTTT.

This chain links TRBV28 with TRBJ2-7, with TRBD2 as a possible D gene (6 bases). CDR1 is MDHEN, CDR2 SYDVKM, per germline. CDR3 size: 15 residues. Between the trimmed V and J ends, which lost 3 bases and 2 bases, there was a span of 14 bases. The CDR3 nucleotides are TGTGCCAGCAGTTTTGGAGGGAGGAGGACCTACGAGCAGTACTTC. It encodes CASSFGGRRTYEQYF.

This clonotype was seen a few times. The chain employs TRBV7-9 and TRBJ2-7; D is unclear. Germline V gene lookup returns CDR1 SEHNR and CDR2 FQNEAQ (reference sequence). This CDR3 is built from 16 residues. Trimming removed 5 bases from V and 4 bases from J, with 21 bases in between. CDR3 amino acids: CASSPNPRGKLYEQYF. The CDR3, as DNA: TGTGCCAGCAGCCCCAATCCGCGCGGAAAATTGTACGAGCAGTACTTC.

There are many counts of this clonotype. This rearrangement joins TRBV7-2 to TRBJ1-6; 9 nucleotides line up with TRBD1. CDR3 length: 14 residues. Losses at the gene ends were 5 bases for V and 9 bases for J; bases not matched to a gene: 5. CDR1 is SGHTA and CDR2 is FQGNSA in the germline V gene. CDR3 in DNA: TGTGCCAGCAGCCTGGGACAGGGTGTTTCACCCCTCCACTTT. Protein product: CASSLGQGVSPLHF.

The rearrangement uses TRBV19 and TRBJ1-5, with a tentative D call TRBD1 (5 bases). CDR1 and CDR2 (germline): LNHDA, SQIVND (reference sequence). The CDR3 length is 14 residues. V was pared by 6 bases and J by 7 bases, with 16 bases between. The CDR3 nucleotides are TGTGCCAGTAGAACCAGGGAATTTGGACAGCCCCAGCATTTT. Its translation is CASRTREFGQPQHF.

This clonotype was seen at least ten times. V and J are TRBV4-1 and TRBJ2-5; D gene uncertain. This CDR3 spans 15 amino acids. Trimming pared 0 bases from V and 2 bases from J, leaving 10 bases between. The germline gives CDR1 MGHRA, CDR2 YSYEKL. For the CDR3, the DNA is TGCGCCAGCAGCCAAGACGTGCGTACTCAAGAGACCCAGTACTTC. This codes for CASSQDVRTQETQYF.